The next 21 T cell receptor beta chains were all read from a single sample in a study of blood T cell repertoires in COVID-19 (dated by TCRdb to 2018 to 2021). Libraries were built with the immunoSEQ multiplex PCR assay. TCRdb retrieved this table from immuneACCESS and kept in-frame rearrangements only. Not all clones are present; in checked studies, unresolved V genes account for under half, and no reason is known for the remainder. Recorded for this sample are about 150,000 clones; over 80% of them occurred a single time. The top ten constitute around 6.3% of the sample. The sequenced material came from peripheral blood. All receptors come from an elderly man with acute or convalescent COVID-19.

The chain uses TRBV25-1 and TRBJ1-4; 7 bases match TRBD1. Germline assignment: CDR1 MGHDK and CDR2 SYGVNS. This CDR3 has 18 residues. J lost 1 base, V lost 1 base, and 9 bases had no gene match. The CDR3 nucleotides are TGTGCCAGCAGTGAATCCAGGGGGGTTGGTAAAACTAATGAAAAACTGTTTTTT. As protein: CASSESRGVGKTNEKLFF.

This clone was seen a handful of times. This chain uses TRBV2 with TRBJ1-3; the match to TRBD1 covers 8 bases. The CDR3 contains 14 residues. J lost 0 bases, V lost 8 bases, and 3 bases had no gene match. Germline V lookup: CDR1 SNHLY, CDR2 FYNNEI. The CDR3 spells CASGQGASGNTIYF. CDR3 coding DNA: TGTGCCAGCGGGCAGGGGGCCTCTGGAAACACCATATATTTT.

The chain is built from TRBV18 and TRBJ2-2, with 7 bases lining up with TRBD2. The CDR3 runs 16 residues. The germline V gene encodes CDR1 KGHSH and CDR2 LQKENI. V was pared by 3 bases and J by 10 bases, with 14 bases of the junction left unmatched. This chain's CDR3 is CASSPPSGTKATELFF. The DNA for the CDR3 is TGTGCCAGCTCACCCCCCTCCGGGACTAAAGCGACGGAGCTGTTTTTT.

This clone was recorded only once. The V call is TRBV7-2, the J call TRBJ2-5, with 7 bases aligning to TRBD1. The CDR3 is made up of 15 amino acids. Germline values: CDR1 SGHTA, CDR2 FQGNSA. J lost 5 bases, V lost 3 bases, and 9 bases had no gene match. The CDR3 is CASSLATGSRETQYF. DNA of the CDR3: TGTGCCAGCAGCTTGGCGACAGGGTCTCGGGAGACCCAGTACTTC.

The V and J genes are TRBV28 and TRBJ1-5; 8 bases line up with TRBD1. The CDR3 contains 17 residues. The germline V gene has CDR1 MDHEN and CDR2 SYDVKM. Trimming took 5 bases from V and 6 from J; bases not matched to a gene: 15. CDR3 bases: TGTGCCAGCAGTACGACCGGGACAGGTCGTTCCCGTCAGCCCCAGCATTTT. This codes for CASSTTGTGRSRQPQHF.

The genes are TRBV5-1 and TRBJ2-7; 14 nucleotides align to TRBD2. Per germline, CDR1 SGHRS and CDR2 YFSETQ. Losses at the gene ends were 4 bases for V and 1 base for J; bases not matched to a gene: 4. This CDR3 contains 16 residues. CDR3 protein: CASSRGTSGSSYEQYF. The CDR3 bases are TGCGCCAGCAGCCGCGGGACTAGCGGGAGTTCCTACGAGCAGTACTTC.

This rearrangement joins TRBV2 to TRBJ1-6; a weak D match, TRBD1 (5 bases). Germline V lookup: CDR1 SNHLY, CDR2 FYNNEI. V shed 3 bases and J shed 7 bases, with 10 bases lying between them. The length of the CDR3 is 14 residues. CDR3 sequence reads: CASSDAGWNSPLHF. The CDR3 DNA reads TGTGCCAGCAGTGACGCAGGGTGGAATTCACCCCTCCACTTT.

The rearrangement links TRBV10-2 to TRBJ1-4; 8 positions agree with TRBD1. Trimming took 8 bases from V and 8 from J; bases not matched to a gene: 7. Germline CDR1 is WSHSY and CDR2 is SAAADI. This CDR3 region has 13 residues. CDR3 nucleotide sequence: TGCGCCAGCCGGGACAGGACGCAGGAAAAACTGTTTTTT. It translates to CASRDRTQEKLFF.

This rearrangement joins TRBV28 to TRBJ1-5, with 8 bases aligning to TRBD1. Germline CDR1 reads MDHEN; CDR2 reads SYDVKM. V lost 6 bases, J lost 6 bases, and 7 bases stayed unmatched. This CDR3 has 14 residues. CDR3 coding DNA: TGTGCCAGCAGGACCGGACAGGGTGTTCAGCCCCAGCATTTT. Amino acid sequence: CASRTGQGVQPQHF. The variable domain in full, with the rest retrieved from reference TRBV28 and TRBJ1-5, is DVKVTQSSRYLVKRTGEKVFLECVQDMDHENMFWYRQDPGLGLRLIYFSYDVKMKEKGDIPEGYSVSREKKERFSLILESASTNQTSMYLCASRTGQGVQPQHFGDGTRLSIL.

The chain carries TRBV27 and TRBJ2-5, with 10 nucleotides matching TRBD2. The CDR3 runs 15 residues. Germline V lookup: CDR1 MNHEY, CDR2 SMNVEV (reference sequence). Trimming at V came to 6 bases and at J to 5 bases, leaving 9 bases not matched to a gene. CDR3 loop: CASRPSGGGGETQYF. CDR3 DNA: TGTGCCAGCAGACCTAGCGGGGGCGGTGGGGAGACCCAGTACTTC.

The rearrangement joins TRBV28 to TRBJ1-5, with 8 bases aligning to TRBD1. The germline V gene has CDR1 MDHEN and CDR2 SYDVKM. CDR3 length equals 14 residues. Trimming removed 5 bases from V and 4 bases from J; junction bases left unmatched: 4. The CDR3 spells CASSPRQGNQPQHF. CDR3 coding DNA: TGTGCCAGCAGTCCCCGACAGGGGAATCAGCCCCAGCATTTT.

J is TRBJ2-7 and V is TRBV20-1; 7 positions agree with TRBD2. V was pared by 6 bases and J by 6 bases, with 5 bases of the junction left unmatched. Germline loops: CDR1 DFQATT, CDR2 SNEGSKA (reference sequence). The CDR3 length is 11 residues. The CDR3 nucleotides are TGCAGTGCGGCGGGGGAGCGCGAGCAGTACTTC. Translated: CSAAGEREQYF.

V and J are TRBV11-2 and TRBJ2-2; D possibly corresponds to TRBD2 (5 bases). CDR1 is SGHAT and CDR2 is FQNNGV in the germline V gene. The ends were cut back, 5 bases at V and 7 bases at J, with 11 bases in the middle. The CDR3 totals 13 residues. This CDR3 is CASSPRAGGELFF. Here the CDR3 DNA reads TGTGCCAGCAGCCCAAGGGCGGGCGGGGAGCTGTTTTTT.

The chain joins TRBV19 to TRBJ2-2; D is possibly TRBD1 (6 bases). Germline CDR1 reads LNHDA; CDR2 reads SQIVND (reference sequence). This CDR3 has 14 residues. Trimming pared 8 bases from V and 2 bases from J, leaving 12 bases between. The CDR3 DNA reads TGTGCCAGTTCCCGGGACATTAACACCGGGGAGCTGTTTTTT. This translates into CASSRDINTGELFF.

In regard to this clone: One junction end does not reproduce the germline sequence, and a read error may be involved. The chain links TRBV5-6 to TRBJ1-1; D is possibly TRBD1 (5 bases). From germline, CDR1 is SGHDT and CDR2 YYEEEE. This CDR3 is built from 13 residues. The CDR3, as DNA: TGTGCCAGCAGCTTGCGGGGGAACCCTGAAGCTTTCTTT. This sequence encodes CASSLRGNPEAFF.

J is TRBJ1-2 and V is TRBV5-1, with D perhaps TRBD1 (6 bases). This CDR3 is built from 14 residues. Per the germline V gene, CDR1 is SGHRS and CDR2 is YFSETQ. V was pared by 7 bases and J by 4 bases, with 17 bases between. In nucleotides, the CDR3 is TGCGCCAGCTCGAACACGGGGGGGCTCTATGGCTACACCTTC. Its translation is CASSNTGGLYGYTF.

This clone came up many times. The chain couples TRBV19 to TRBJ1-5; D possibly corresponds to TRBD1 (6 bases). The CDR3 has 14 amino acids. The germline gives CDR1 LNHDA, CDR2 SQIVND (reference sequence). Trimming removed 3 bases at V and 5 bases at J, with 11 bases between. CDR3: CASSIWAGDQPQHF. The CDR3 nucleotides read TGTGCCAGTAGTATTTGGGCAGGGGATCAGCCCCAGCATTTT.

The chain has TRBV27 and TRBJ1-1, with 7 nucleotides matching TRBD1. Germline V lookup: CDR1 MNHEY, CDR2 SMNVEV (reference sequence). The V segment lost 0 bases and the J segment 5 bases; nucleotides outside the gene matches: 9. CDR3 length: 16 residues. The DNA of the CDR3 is TGTGCCAGCAGTTTATCGAGAGGGGGCGATAGGACTGAAGCTTTCTTT. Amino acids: CASSLSRGGDRTEAFF.

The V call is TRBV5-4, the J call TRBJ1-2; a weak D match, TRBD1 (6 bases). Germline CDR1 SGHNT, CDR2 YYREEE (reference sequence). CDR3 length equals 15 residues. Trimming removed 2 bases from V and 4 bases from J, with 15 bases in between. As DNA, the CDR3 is TGTGCCAGCAGCTTTGGAGCAGGGGAGGGCTATGGCTACACCTTC. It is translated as CASSFGAGEGYGYTF.

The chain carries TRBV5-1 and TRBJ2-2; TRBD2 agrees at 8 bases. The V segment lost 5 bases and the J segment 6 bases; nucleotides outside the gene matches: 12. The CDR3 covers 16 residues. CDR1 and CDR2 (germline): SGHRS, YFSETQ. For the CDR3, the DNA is TGCGCCAGCAGACCACCTTCGACTAGCGAACCCGGGGAGCTGTTTTTT. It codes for CASRPPSTSEPGELFF. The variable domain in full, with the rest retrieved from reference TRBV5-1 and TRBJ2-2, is KAGVTQTPRYLIKTRGQQVTLSCSPISGHRSVSWYQQTPGQGLQFLFEYFSETQRNKGNFPGRFSGRQFSNSRSEMNVSTLELGDSALYLCASRPPSTSEPGELFFGEGSRLTVL.

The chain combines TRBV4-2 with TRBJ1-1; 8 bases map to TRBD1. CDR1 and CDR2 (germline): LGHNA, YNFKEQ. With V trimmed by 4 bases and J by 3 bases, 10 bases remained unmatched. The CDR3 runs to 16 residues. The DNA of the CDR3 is TGTGCCAGCAGCCGCGGACAGGGAGGGGTCGACACTGAAGCTTTCTTT. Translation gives CASSRGQGGVDTEAFF.